This entry lists 20 T cell receptor beta chains sequenced from one sample in a study of identical twins. TCRdb itself ran the 5' RACE reads through MiXCR, one entry per CDR3 protein. The table includes fewer than 500,000 distinct CDR3 sequences, over 11% detected once. In addition, the sample was reused for a study of yellow fever vaccine responses in identical twins.

The specimen sequenced was CD4+ T cells sorted from blood. These TCRs come from a woman under 30 in good health.

This clonotype was counted ten times or more. This sequence joins TRBV20-1 and TRBJ1-6; TRBD1 agrees at 8 bases. J lost 7 bases, V lost 3 bases, and 8 bases had no gene match. The germline gives CDR1 DFQATT, CDR2 SNEGSKA (reference sequence). CDR3 length equals 15 residues. For the CDR3, the DNA is TGCAGTGCTAGTAGGGTAACAGGGGGAAATTCACCCCTCCACTTT. This translates into CSASRVTGGNSPLHF.

This clonotype was counted a few times. The chain joins TRBV29-1 to TRBJ1-1, with D tentatively TRBD1 (5 bases). CDR1 and CDR2 from the germline V gene are SQVTM and ANQGSEA. CDR3 length: 12 residues. V was cut by 7 bases and J by 5 bases, with 14 bases left in between. The CDR3, as DNA: TGCAGCGGAACGGACAAGGGGACTGAAGCTTTCTTT. Protein: CSGTDKGTEAFF.

For this clonotype: The junction differs from germline at one of its ends, possibly a read error. The chain has TRBV7-2 and TRBJ2-1; 9 positions agree with TRBD1. The CDR3 runs to 16 residues. In germline, CDR1 is SGHTA, CDR2 FQGNSA. The CDR3 is CASSPLNRGPTTTRTF. DNA for the CDR3: TGTGCCAGCAGCCCCCTGAACAGGGGGCCCACAACAACCAGAACCTTC.

The table lists this clonotype with many counts. V and J are TRBV6-5 and TRBJ2-3; D ambiguous. Trimming stripped 8 bases from V and 3 bases from J, with 9 bases between. Germline V gene lookup returns CDR1 MNHEY and CDR2 SVGAGI. CDR3 size: 12 residues. The CDR3 DNA sequence: TGTGCCAGCCGCGGAAGGACAGATACGCAGTATTTT. It encodes CASRGRTDTQYF.

This clonotype has just a few counts. The V gene is TRBV5-1, the J gene TRBJ2-7; the D call may be TRBD1 or TRBD2 (5 bases each). Germline V gene data show CDR1 as SGHRS and CDR2 as YFSETQ. V lost 2 bases and J lost 2, with 11 bases in between. The length of the CDR3 is 14 residues. The CDR3 DNA is TGCGCCAGCAGCTTTGGGACGGATACCTACGAGCAGTACTTC. Translated: CASSFGTDTYEQYF.

This clonotype was found a few times. Here the CDR3 DNA reads TGCGCCAGCAGCTTAGGGAAGGAAAACACCGGGGAGCTGTTTTTT. Translated: CASSLGKENTGELFF. The chain has TRBV5-1 and TRBJ2-2; the D is unclear. This CDR3 spans 15 amino acids. Trimming left V 2 bases short and J 2 bases short, with 10 bases between. Germline-derived CDR1 and CDR2 are SGHRS and YFSETQ.

This clonotype has a handful of counts. The rearrangement links TRBV5-1 to TRBJ2-3; 9 nucleotides agree with TRBD1. After removal of 7 bases from V and 9 bases from J, the junction contained 3 bases not matched to a gene. From germline, CDR1 is SGHRS and CDR2 YFSETQ. The CDR3 is made up of 11 amino acids. The CDR3 DNA is TGCGCCAGCGGGACAGGGACCACGCAGTATTTT. Its protein product is CASGTGTTQYF. Together with reference TRBV5-1 and TRBJ2-3, the CDR3 gives the full variable domain: KAGVTQTPRYLIKTRGQQVTLSCSPISGHRSVSWYQQTPGQGLQFLFEYFSETQRNKGNFPGRFSGRQFSNSRSEMNVSTLELGDSALYLCASGTGTTQYFGPGTRLTVL.

About this clonotype itself: This may be a read error: a much more frequent sequence differs by one nucleotide. V and J are TRBV27 and TRBJ2-5; 8 nucleotides match TRBD2. V lost 3 bases and J lost 4; bases outside the gene matches: 4. The CDR3 is 14 residues long. Germline CDR1 and CDR2: MNHEY and SMNVEV (reference sequence). The CDR3 DNA reads as TGTGCCAGCAGTTTTAGCGGGAAGTCAGAGACCCAGTACTTC. Its protein product is CASSFSGKSETQYF.

This chain connects TRBV6-1 to TRBJ2-1; perhaps TRBD2 as D (5 bases). The CDR3 has 14 amino acids. In germline, CDR1 is MNHNS, CDR2 SASEGT. The V end was cut by 5 bases, the J end by 2 bases, with 10 bases between. The CDR3 is CASSRSGTYNEQFF. CDR3 nucleotides: TGTGCCAGCAGTCGAAGCGGAACCTACAATGAGCAGTTCTTC.

This chain joins TRBV9 and TRBJ2-5; 9 bases map to TRBD1. The CDR3 extends over 15 amino acids. With V trimmed by 4 bases and J by 2 bases, 6 bases remained unmatched. Germline V lookup: CDR1 SGDLS, CDR2 YYNGEE. CDR3: CASSRDRATQETQYF. The CDR3 region has the DNA TGTGCCAGCAGCCGGGACAGGGCGACTCAAGAGACCCAGTACTTC.

The chain couples TRBV10-3 to TRBJ2-3, with D unresolved. Germline V gene data show CDR1 as ENHRY and CDR2 as SYGVKD. The CDR3 sequence is 15 residues long. V was trimmed by 0 bases and J by 0 bases, leaving 7 bases between them. For the CDR3, the DNA is TGTGCCATCAGTGAGTCTAAACCGAGCACAGATACGCAGTATTTT. Protein sequence: CAISESKPSTDTQYF.

In this sample, this clonotype turned up a few times. The V gene is TRBV20-1, the J gene TRBJ1-5, with D maybe TRBD1 (5 bases). The V end lost 0 bases, the J end lost 6 bases, and 12 bases lay between the germline ends. This CDR3 region has 14 residues. Germline V gene data show CDR1 as DFQATT and CDR2 as SNEGSKA (reference sequence). CDR3: CSARDGRASQPQHF. Written as DNA, the CDR3 is TGCAGTGCTAGAGATGGCAGGGCCTCTCAGCCCCAGCATTTT.

The chain joins TRBV3-1 to TRBJ2-7; D is uncertain. This CDR3 region has 13 residues. Germline CDR1 is LGHDT and CDR2 is YNNKEL (reference sequence). V lost 4 bases, J lost 2 bases, and 9 bases lay in between. The CDR3 sequence: CASSPMDAYEQYF. The CDR3 DNA sequence: TGTGCCAGCAGCCCTATGGATGCCTACGAGCAGTACTTC.

The chain carries TRBV6-1 and TRBJ2-1, with D hard to call. Germline V gene lookup returns CDR1 MNHNS and CDR2 SASEGT. V dropped 6 bases and J dropped 6 bases, with 18 bases sitting between them. CDR3 length: 15 amino acids. CDR3 region: CASSRGEAFSNEQFF. CDR3 DNA sequence: TGTGCCAGCAGCCGCGGAGAAGCGTTTAGCAATGAGCAGTTCTTC.

There are a few counts of this clonotype. The V gene is TRBV20-1, the J gene TRBJ2-1; 9 bases map to TRBD2. Looked up from germline, CDR1 is DFQATT and CDR2 is SNEGSKA (reference sequence). Losses at the gene ends were 5 bases for V and 0 bases for J; bases not matched to a gene: 8. This CDR3 has 16 amino acids. As DNA, the CDR3 is TGCAGTGCTGCCGGGACTAGCATCGGCTCCTACAATGAGCAGTTCTTC. Translated, it gives CSAAGTSIGSYNEQFF.

V usage is TRBV6-5 and J usage is TRBJ2-1, with 10 nucleotides matching TRBD2. This CDR3 has 16 residues. CDR1 is MNHEY and CDR2 is SVGAGI in the germline V gene. J was trimmed by 5 bases and V by 6 bases; bases with no gene match: 10. The CDR3 sequence: CASSYRGSGGNNEQFF. The CDR3 coding sequence is TGTGCCAGCAGCTATAGGGGTAGCGGGGGGAACAATGAGCAGTTCTTC.

This clonotype was observed a handful of times. The CDR3 nucleotides are TGTGCCAGCAGCCAGAGGGCTACTGGGGCCAACGTCCTGACTTTC. Protein product: CASSQRATGANVLTF. V and J are TRBV5-6 and TRBJ2-6, with TRBD2 as a possible D gene (5 bases). This CDR3 comprises 15 residues. CDR1 and CDR2 from the germline V gene are SGHDT and YYEEEE. Trimming took off 4 bases at V and 2 bases at J, with 10 bases between the two ends.

This clonotype was found a few times. The CDR3 nucleotides are TGTGCCAGCAGTTTAGTCAGGGAGGGCGAGCAGTACTTC. Its protein is CASSLVREGEQYF. The gene calls are TRBV12-3 or TRBV12-4 and TRBJ2-7, with 7 nucleotides matching TRBD2. The CDR3 contains 13 residues. The trim removed 1 base at V and 6 bases at J, leaving 3 bases unmatched.

This clonotype was counted at least ten times. An end of the junction differs from the germline gene, which may be a read error. The gene calls are TRBV5-1 and TRBJ2-2; D unclear. Germline V CDR1 and CDR2: SGHRS, YFSETQ. This CDR3 is 13 amino acids long. This CDR3 is CASSRENTGELFF. The CDR3 DNA follows: TGTGCCAGCTCACGAGAGAACACCGGGGAGCTGTTTTTT.

This clonotype was seen a few times. The chain joins TRBV29-1 to TRBJ2-7, with 7 nucleotides matching TRBD2. The J segment lost 2 bases and the V segment lost 7 bases, leaving 14 bases of the junction unmatched. The V gene's germline CDR1 is SQVTM and CDR2 ANQGSEA. The CDR3 covers 15 residues. The chain's CDR3 is CSATDPSGSPYEQYF. CDR3 in DNA: TGCAGCGCAACGGACCCTAGCGGCAGTCCCTACGAGCAGTACTTC.